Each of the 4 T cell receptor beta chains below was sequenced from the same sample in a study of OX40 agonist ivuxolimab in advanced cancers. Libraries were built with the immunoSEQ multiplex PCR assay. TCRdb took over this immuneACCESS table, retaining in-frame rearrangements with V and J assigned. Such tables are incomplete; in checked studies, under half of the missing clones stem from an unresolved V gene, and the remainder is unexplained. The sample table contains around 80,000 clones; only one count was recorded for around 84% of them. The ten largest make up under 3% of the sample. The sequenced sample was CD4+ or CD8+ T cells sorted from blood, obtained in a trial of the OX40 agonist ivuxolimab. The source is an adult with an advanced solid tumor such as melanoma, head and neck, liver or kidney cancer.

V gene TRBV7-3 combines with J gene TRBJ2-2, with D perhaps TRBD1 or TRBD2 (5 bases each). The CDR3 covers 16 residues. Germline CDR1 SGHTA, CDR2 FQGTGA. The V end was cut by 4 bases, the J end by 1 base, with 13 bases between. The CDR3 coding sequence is TGTGCCAGCAGCTCCCTCCCTGGGGGGAACACCGGGGAGCTGTTTTTT. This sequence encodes CASSSLPGGNTGELFF.

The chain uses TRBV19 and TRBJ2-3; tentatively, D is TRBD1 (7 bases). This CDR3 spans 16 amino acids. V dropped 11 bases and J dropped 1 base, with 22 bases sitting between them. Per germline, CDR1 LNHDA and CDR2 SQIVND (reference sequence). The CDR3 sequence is CAGSAGRQGGTDTQYF. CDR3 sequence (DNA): TGTGCCGGATCAGCCGGGAGACAGGGAGGCACAGATACGCAGTATTTT.

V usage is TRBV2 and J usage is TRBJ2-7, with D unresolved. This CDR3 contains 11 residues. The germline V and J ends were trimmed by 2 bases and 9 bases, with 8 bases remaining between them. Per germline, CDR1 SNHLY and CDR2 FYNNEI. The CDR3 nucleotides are TGTGCCAGCAGTGAATGGCTAGGGCAGTACTTC. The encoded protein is CASSEWLGQYF.

The CDR3 region is CASSVESPQAQGSSYNEQFF. CDR3 coding DNA: TGTGCCAGCAGCGTAGAATCCCCGCAGGCCCAGGGGAGCTCCTACAATGAGCAGTTCTTC. The V call is TRBV9, the J call TRBJ2-1; tentative D call: TRBD1 (6 bases). The CDR3 runs to 20 residues. V was cut by 0 bases and J by 0 bases, with 22 bases left in between. Germline V gene sequence: CDR1 SGDLS, CDR2 YYNGEE.